Following are 11 T cell receptor beta chains from one sample sequenced in a study of T cell clonality in common variable immunodeficiency. These TCRs' antigens remain unknown. Regarding the study as a whole: Common variable immunodeficiency TCR beta sequences reportedly had fewer deletions and N-nucleotide insertions.

Profiled with immunoSEQ multiplex PCR; TCRdb holds only in-frame clones, not every one. The sample presents some 30,000 clones, none singletons. Sample: peripheral blood mononuclear cells. These receptors all stem from a human donor with common variable immunodeficiency.

This clone showed up many times. The read is 3 residues too short to cover the CDR3 end, so that end is filled in from the germline J gene. The V and J genes are TRBV18 and TRBJ1-5, with a weak D call TRBD1 (6 bases). CDR3 length: 13 amino acids. The ends were cut back, 4 bases at V and 7 bases at J, with 11 bases in the middle. The V gene's germline CDR1 is KGHSH and CDR2 LQKENI. Partial CDR3 DNA: TGTGCCAGCTCACGGACAGAGGGACAGCCC. It encodes CASSRTEGQP. The full CDR3 is CASSRTEGQPQHF.

This clone was seen more than once but under ten times. Sequencing ends 3 residues short of the CDR3 end; the germline J gene provides the rest. V and J are TRBV19 and TRBJ1-3; D gene ambiguous. Germline V gene lookup returns CDR1 LNHDA and CDR2 SQIVND (reference sequence). The V end was cut by 0 bases, the J end by 0 bases, with 15 bases between. The CDR3 has 18 residues. This CDR3 is CASSIDANLRSSGNTIYF. The sequenced CDR3 bases are TGTGCCAGTAGTATAGACGCTAATTTGAGAAGCTCTGGAAACACC.

With respect to this clone: The CDR3 end is not reached by the read, which stops 3 residues before it; the germline J gene fills it in. The rearrangement joins TRBV18 to TRBJ1-4; D is unresolved. Germline CDR1 is KGHSH and CDR2 is LQKENI. This CDR3 comprises 13 residues. The V end lost 6 bases, the J end lost 3 bases, and 8 bases lay between the germline ends. CDR3 DNA, as far as it was read: TGTGCCAGCTCCCCCCCGTCTAATGAAAAA. The encoded protein is CASSPPSNEK. The whole CDR3 protein reads CASSPPSNEKLFF.

This clone was counted only a few times. The read finishes 3 residues shy of the CDR3 end, and the germline J gene is used to complete it. This chain joins TRBV18 and TRBJ2-7, with D perhaps matching TRBD2 (5 bases). Trimming removed 6 bases at V and 6 bases at J, with 15 bases between. Germline CDR1 reads KGHSH; CDR2 reads LQKENI. The CDR3 extends over 13 amino acids. The covered CDR3 bases are TGTGCCAGCTCCCACTCGGGGAATGGCGAG. It translates to CASSHSGNGE. The full CDR3 protein is CASSHSGNGEQYF.

Worth noting for this clone: The read ends 3 residues before the CDR3 terminus; that terminus is restored from the germline J gene. This rearrangement joins TRBV6-1 to TRBJ1-5; D unclear. CDR1 MNHNS and CDR2 SASEGT come from the germline V gene. This CDR3 spans 14 amino acids. Trimming removed 0 bases from V and 4 bases from J, with 7 bases in between. The DNA read from the CDR3 is TGTGCCAGCAGTGAAGCTCAGTATAATCAGCCC. Translation: CASSEAQYNQP. The full CDR3 is CASSEAQYNQPQHF.

With respect to this clone: The read ends 3 residues before the CDR3 terminus; that terminus is restored from the germline J gene. The chain uses TRBV7-9 and TRBJ1-4; 8 positions agree with TRBD1. There are 14 residues in the CDR3. Germline V lookup: CDR1 SEHNR, CDR2 FQNEAQ (reference sequence). The sequenced part of the CDR3 DNA is TGTGCCAGCAGCTATCAGGGGGCCGAGGAGGAA. Encoded protein: CASSYQGAEEE. The CDR3 in its entirety is CASSYQGAEEELFF.

Only a few counts were recorded for this clone. The read ends 3 residues shy of where the CDR3 ends; the end is completed using the germline J gene. The chain employs TRBV10-1 and TRBJ2-5, with 10 nucleotides matching TRBD1. The length of the CDR3 is 16 residues. Unmatched junction bases numbered 3, after V lost 0 bases and J lost 2 bases. The germline CDR1 and CDR2 sequences are WNHNN and SYGVQD (reference sequence). This chain's CDR3 is CASSESLDRGQETQYF. CDR3 DNA (partial): TGCGCCAGCAGTGAGTCTTTGGACAGGGGGCAAGAGACC.

This clone was detected many times. The read ends 3 residues before the CDR3 terminus; that terminus is restored from the germline J gene. The rearrangement links TRBV12-3 or TRBV12-4 to TRBJ2-3; a possible D gene is TRBD1 (6 bases). The CDR3 is 14 residues long. V shed 6 bases and J shed 3 bases, with 13 bases lying between them. CDR3 sequence: CASRADQGTDTQYF. The CDR3 bases that were read are TGTGCCAGCAGAGCCGATCAGGGGACAGATACG.

Details on this clone: The observed sequence ends 3 residues before the CDR3 terminus, with the missing tail filled in from the germline J gene. The gene calls are TRBV19 and TRBJ2-3, with 9 bases matching TRBD1. The germline V gene encodes CDR1 LNHDA and CDR2 SQIVND (reference sequence). The CDR3 is 15 amino acids. V lost 5 bases and J lost 2; bases outside the gene matches: 5. The CDR3 bases that were read are TGTGCCAGTAGTCCGTGGACAGGGGACACAGATACG. Its translation is CASSPWTGDTDT. The full CDR3 protein reads CASSPWTGDTDTQYF. Based on the CDR3 plus reference TRBV19 and TRBJ2-3, the full variable domain is DGGITQSPKYLFRKEGQNVTLSCEQNLNHDAMYWYRQDPGQGLRLIYYSQIVNDFQKGDIAEGYSVSREKKESFPLTVTSAQKNPTAFYLCASSPWTGDTDTQYFGPGTRLTVL.

This clone has just a few counts. The missing CDR3 end, 3 residues past where the read stops, is filled in from the germline J gene. The chain combines TRBV7-2 with TRBJ1-3, with TRBD1 matching 7 bases. CDR1 SGHTA and CDR2 FQGNSA come from the germline V gene. The V gene end was trimmed by 5 bases and the J gene end by 5 bases; junction bases not matched to a gene: 3. CDR3 length: 13 amino acids. CDR3 DNA, as far as it was read: TGTGCCAGCAGCCGAGGGGGCAGAAACACC. Translation gives CASSRGGRNT. The complete CDR3 reads CASSRGGRNTIYF.

Details on this clone: Read coverage stops 3 residues before the CDR3 terminus; the germline J gene supplies the remainder. The V gene is TRBV2, the J gene TRBJ1-4, with 9 bases lining up with TRBD1. V was pared by 5 bases and J by 8 bases, with 12 bases of the junction left unmatched. This CDR3 is 16 amino acids long. The germline V gene has CDR1 SNHLY and CDR2 FYNNEI. The CDR3 reads CASSRGQGGEWEKLFF. The sequenced CDR3 bases are TGTGCCAGCAGTAGGGGACAGGGAGGGGAATGGGAAAAA.